This TCR beta chain was captured by sequencing in a study of blood T cells in healthy people across ages. Primers used in a second PCR of about 6 to 11 cycles were a sample-barcoded 5' primer and a J-beta primer mix. Using its own MiXCR run on the 5' RACE reads, TCRdb lists one record per CDR3 protein. There are about 1.8 million distinct CDR3 sequences in the sample; around half occur only once, and less than 2.5% lies in the top ten. V lost 5 bases to trimming and J lost 2 bases, with 16 bases between them. Looked up from germline, CDR1 is SQVTM and CDR2 is ANQGSEA. The CDR3 totals 14 residues. This clonotype has more than one count but fewer than ten. Its specificity is unknown. General study findings and limits: Both higher diversity and more naive CD4+ cells marked long-lived donors when set against aged donors. The fall in TCR beta diversity per million T cells was roughly linear with age.

The chain is built from TRBV29-1 and TRBJ2-7; either TRBD1 or TRBD2 may fit D (5 bases each). The sequence derives from a middle-aged woman in good health. The sample comprised blood. The CDR3 sequence: CSVLYTGRPYEQYF. In DNA form, the CDR3 reads TGCAGCGTTTTGTATACGGGACGGCCCTACGAGCAGTACTTC.